One and the same sample provided the 30 T cell receptor beta chains below, sequenced in a study of brain T cells in children with intractable seizures. TCRdb keeps only in-frame clones here, not all; method: immunoSEQ multiplex PCR. The sample shows 340,000 or so clones, over 90% of them seen only once. Noted time point: blood from clinic visit 5 months post-surgery; TSC patient then seizure free. The starting material was peripheral blood, obtained 5 to 6 months after surgery. The receptors were sampled from a boy in the first two years of life with tuberous sclerosis and intractable seizures.

The chain has TRBV5-1 and TRBJ1-1; D is ambiguous. The CDR3 consists of 15 residues. In germline, CDR1 is SGHRS, CDR2 YFSETQ. V shed 4 bases and J shed 1 base, with 14 bases lying between them. The CDR3 reads CASSQRAERNTEAFF. The CDR3 DNA sequence: TGCGCCAGCAGCCAGAGGGCGGAAAGGAACACTGAAGCTTTCTTT.

The V and J genes are TRBV20-1 and TRBJ1-2, with a tentative D call TRBD1 (5 bases). The CDR3 consists of 11 residues. V lost 3 bases and J 4 bases, leaving 6 bases between the germline ends. Germline V lookup: CDR1 DFQATT, CDR2 SNEGSKA (reference sequence). The CDR3 here is CSASDSYGYTF. The CDR3 DNA follows: TGCAGTGCTAGCGACAGCTATGGCTACACCTTC.

V and J are TRBV4-2 and TRBJ2-5; D remains ambiguous. Trimming took off 0 bases at V and 2 bases at J, with 10 bases between the two ends. Germline V gives CDR1 LGHNA, CDR2 YNFKEQ. CDR3 length: 15 amino acids. The CDR3 DNA is TGTGCCAGCAGCCAAGATTTCACCAAACAAGAGACCCAGTACTTC. Amino acid sequence: CASSQDFTKQETQYF.

The rearrangement uses TRBV19 and TRBJ2-5; TRBD2 aligns across 8 bases. V trimming: 3 bases; J trimming: 1 base; junction bases outside the gene matches: 10. This CDR3 is built from 17 residues. CDR1 is LNHDA, CDR2 SQIVND, per germline (reference sequence). CDR3 in DNA: TGTGCCAGTAGTATGATATTCGGCGGGGGGACCCAAGAGACCCAGTACTTC. Translating gives CASSMIFGGGTQETQYF.

J is TRBJ2-1 and V is TRBV10-3; 15 bases are shared with TRBD2. This CDR3 contains 17 residues. The germline gives CDR1 ENHRY, CDR2 SYGVKD. The junction had 11 bases not matched to a gene; V was cut back by 6 bases and J by 8 bases. CDR3 coding DNA: TGTGCCATCAGGCCCGGGACTAGCGGGAGGAATAACGATGAGCAGTTCTTC. It yields the protein CAIRPGTSGRNNDEQFF.

This chain's CDR3 is CASSLLAGGTYEQYF. The DNA for the CDR3 is TGTGCCAGCAGCCTTCTAGCGGGAGGTACCTACGAGCAGTACTTC. The chain uses TRBV3-1 (or the pseudogene TRBV3-2) and TRBJ2-7; 11 bases align to TRBD2. V trimming: 4 bases; J trimming: 2 bases; junction bases outside the gene matches: 4. CDR3 length equals 15 residues. Germline V gives CDR1 LGHDT, CDR2 YNNKEL (reference sequence).

The chain uses TRBV29-1 and TRBJ2-7; TRBD1 aligns across 12 bases. Trimming at V came to 6 bases and at J to 4 bases, leaving 13 bases not matched to a gene. Germline loops: CDR1 SQVTM, CDR2 ANQGSEA. The length of the CDR3 is 16 residues. CDR3 DNA sequence: TGCAGCGTATCCGGGACAGGGGGCGTAGGACCTTACGAGCAGTACTTC. The encoded protein is CSVSGTGGVGPYEQYF.

CDR3 sequence (DNA): TGTGCCAGCAGTGAAGACAGGATAGCTAACTATGGCTACACCTTC. Its protein is CASSEDRIANYGYTF. The chain recombines TRBV6-1 with TRBJ1-2; D possibly corresponds to TRBD1 (5 bases). V was trimmed by 1 base and J by 0 bases, leaving 9 bases between them. The germline V gene has CDR1 MNHNS and CDR2 SASEGT. The CDR3 consists of 15 residues.

V is TRBV5-4 and J is TRBJ2-3; TRBD2 matches 12 bases. Germline CDR1 reads SGHNT; CDR2 reads YYREEE (reference sequence). The CDR3 has 14 residues. V gave up 2 bases and J gave up 14 bases; unmatched junction bases: 9. The CDR3 protein is CASSLPSGGAISYF. For the CDR3, the DNA is TGTGCCAGCAGCTTACCTAGCGGGGGGGCCATTTCGTATTTT.

This chain connects TRBV6-2 or TRBV6-3 to TRBJ2-1; D uncertain. V was clipped by 2 bases and J by 8 bases, with 7 bases between them. Germline values: CDR1 MNHEY, CDR2 SVGEGT. This CDR3 has 12 residues. In DNA, the CDR3 is TGTGCCAGCAGTTACGGGCAGCATGAGCAGTTCTTC. This sequence encodes CASSYGQHEQFF.

The J gene is TRBJ2-5, the V gene TRBV2, with 7 bases fitting TRBD2. Germline V gene lookup returns CDR1 SNHLY and CDR2 FYNNEI. This CDR3 region has 17 residues. V lost 0 bases and J lost 0; bases outside the gene matches: 7. The CDR3 region is CASSEAGRGEYQETQYF. Written as DNA, the CDR3 is TGTGCCAGCAGTGAAGCCGGACGGGGGGAGTACCAAGAGACCCAGTACTTC.

This chain links TRBV19 with TRBJ1-5; possible D gene TRBD1, 5 bases. The CDR3 loop spans 15 amino acids. V shed 10 bases and J shed 3 bases, with 19 bases lying between them. CDR1 is LNHDA and CDR2 is SQIVND in the germline V gene (reference sequence). CDR3 region: CATRVGSGTNQPQHF. The CDR3 DNA reads TGTGCCACCAGGGTAGGGTCAGGGACCAATCAGCCCCAGCATTTT.

V and J are TRBV11-2 and TRBJ1-4; D not resolved. Germline V gene lookup returns CDR1 SGHAT and CDR2 FQNNGV. Between the trimmed V and J ends, which lost 5 bases and 0 bases, there was a span of 10 bases. The CDR3 runs to 15 residues. In DNA, the CDR3 is TGTGCCAGCAGCCATTCCCTATCAACTAATGAAAAACTGTTTTTT. Protein sequence: CASSHSLSTNEKLFF.

The rearrangement links TRBV7-9 to TRBJ2-1; 11 nucleotides align to TRBD2. V lost 0 bases, J lost 6 bases, and 7 bases stayed unmatched. Germline lookup yields CDR1 SEHNR and CDR2 FQNEAQ (reference sequence). The CDR3 is 17 amino acids. Written as DNA, the CDR3 is TGTGCCAGCAGCTTAGCGAGTAGCGGGGGGGCCCCCAATGAGCAGTTCTTC. Protein sequence: CASSLASSGGAPNEQFF.

J is TRBJ2-7 and V is TRBV10-1, with 10 nucleotides matching TRBD1. The CDR3 is 11 residues long. The J segment lost 7 bases and the V segment lost 6 bases, leaving 0 bases of the junction unmatched. CDR1 is WNHNN and CDR2 is SYGVQD in the germline V gene (reference sequence). CDR3 sequence: CASRGQGEQYF. As DNA, the CDR3 is TGCGCCAGCAGGGGACAGGGGGAGCAGTACTTC.

This clone was counted a few times. The gene calls are TRBV5-4 and TRBJ1-2; TRBD1 is a possible D gene (5 bases). CDR1 and CDR2 from the germline V gene are SGHNT and YYREEE (reference sequence). Trimming took 3 bases from V and 4 from J, leaving 13 bases between them. This CDR3 is 14 amino acids long. Written as DNA, the CDR3 is TGTGCCAGCAGCTCGAGGGGCCAGTCCTATGGCTACACCTTC. Translated: CASSSRGQSYGYTF.

This clone has more than one count but fewer than ten. This may come from a read error, since a much larger clone is one base off. The V and J genes are TRBV2 and TRBJ2-7; 9 bases are shared with TRBD1. This CDR3 has 14 residues. V gave up 3 bases and J gave up 2 bases; unmatched junction bases: 2. Germline lookup yields CDR1 SNHLY and CDR2 FYNNEI. The CDR3 loop is CASSEGTGPYEQYF. The CDR3 DNA reads as TGTGCCAGCAGTGAGGGGACAGGGCCCTACGAGCAGTACTTC. The entire variable domain, with the rest obtained from reference TRBV2 and TRBJ2-7, is as follows: EPEVTQTPSHQVTQMGQEVILRCVPISNHLYFYWYRQILGQKVEFLVSFYNNEISEKSEIFDDQFSVERPDGSNFTLKIRSTKLEDSAMYFCASSEGTGPYEQYFGPGTRLTVT.

The CDR3 loop reads CASSYTGQGNTEAFF. The CDR3 DNA reads TGTGCCAGCAGTTATACGGGACAGGGGAACACTGAAGCTTTCTTT. The V and J genes are TRBV6-2 or TRBV6-3 and TRBJ1-1, with 9 positions matching TRBD1. Germline V gene lookup returns CDR1 MNHEY and CDR2 SVGEGT. The CDR3 length is 15 residues. The J segment lost 1 base and the V segment lost 3 bases, leaving 3 bases of the junction unmatched.

The rearrangement uses TRBV19 and TRBJ2-3; D remains unclear. Germline V gene data show CDR1 as LNHDA and CDR2 as SQIVND (reference sequence). This CDR3 region has 10 residues. Trimming took off 5 bases at V and 6 bases at J, with 3 bases between the two ends. The CDR3 reads CASSSDTQYF. As DNA, the CDR3 is TGTGCCAGTAGTTCGGATACGCAGTATTTT.

The V gene is TRBV5-1, the J gene TRBJ2-5, with D unresolved. V gave up 4 bases and J gave up 2 bases, with 12 bases separating them. This CDR3 has 14 amino acids. Looked up from germline, CDR1 is SGHRS and CDR2 is YFSETQ. This CDR3 reads CASSRRRWQETQYF. Here the CDR3 DNA reads TGCGCCAGCAGCCGCAGAAGGTGGCAAGAGACCCAGTACTTC.

The chain couples TRBV4-2 to TRBJ1-1; 7 bases map to TRBD1. The CDR3 loop spans 15 amino acids. Germline V gene sequence: CDR1 LGHNA, CDR2 YNFKEQ. V gave up 1 base and J gave up 5 bases; unmatched junction bases: 7. CDR3 DNA: TGTGCCAGCAGCCAAGGGTGGCAGGGGGGAACTGAAGCTTTCTTT. It yields the protein CASSQGWQGGTEAFF.

The chain couples TRBV18 to TRBJ1-1; no firm D call. Trimming stripped 1 base from V and 1 base from J, with 13 bases between. There are 16 residues in the CDR3. CDR1 is KGHSH and CDR2 is LQKENI in the germline V gene. CDR3 nucleotide sequence: TGTGCCAGCTCACCACAGTCTTTTGGCACGAACACTGAAGCTTTCTTT. Translating gives CASSPQSFGTNTEAFF.

This rearrangement joins TRBV4-2 to TRBJ1-2; 11 bases are shared with TRBD1. Losses at the gene ends were 4 bases for V and 1 base for J; bases not matched to a gene: 5. The CDR3 contains 16 residues. The germline CDR1 and CDR2 sequences are LGHNA and YNFKEQ. The CDR3 region is CASSRDRGGGNYGYTF. The CDR3 DNA reads as TGTGCCAGCAGCCGGGACAGGGGGGGAGGTAACTATGGCTACACCTTC.

Written as DNA, the CDR3 is TGTGCCAGCTCCGGGGTGGGGACAGGGTTGAATGAGCAGTTCTTC. Translating it yields CASSGVGTGLNEQFF. This chain links TRBV25-1 with TRBJ2-1, with 9 bases lining up with TRBD1. V dropped 8 bases and J dropped 7; count of bases not matched to a gene: 12. CDR1 and CDR2 (germline): MGHDK, SYGVNS. CDR3 length: 15 residues.

The V call is TRBV9, the J call TRBJ1-1; D uncertain. Germline V gene lookup returns CDR1 SGDLS and CDR2 YYNGEE. This CDR3 is built from 13 residues. V was shortened by 0 bases and J by 1 base, with 4 bases between the two germline ends. In nucleotides, the CDR3 is TGTGCCAGCAGCGTAGATTGGAACACTGAAGCTTTCTTT. Its protein is CASSVDWNTEAFF.

This clone was recorded a few times. This sequence joins TRBV28 and TRBJ2-7, with D possibly matching TRBD2 (6 bases). The germline V gene encodes CDR1 MDHEN and CDR2 SYDVKM. V dropped 6 bases and J dropped 2 bases, with 17 bases sitting between them. CDR3 length: 15 residues. Here the CDR3 reads CASSIPGTQTYEQYF. DNA for the CDR3: TGTGCCAGCAGCATCCCCGGGACTCAGACCTACGAGCAGTACTTC.

This clone came up once. The chain carries TRBV11-2 and TRBJ2-5, with 9 bases aligning to TRBD2. The V gene's germline CDR1 is SGHAT and CDR2 FQNNGV. This CDR3 comprises 16 residues. V gave up 5 bases and J gave up 5 bases; unmatched junction bases: 12. CDR3 DNA sequence: TGTGCCAGCAGCGCCGACGGAGCGGGGGGTGCGGAGACCCAGTACTTC. Amino acid sequence: CASSADGAGGAETQYF.

This clone appeared once. The gene calls are TRBV29-1 and TRBJ2-2; TRBD1 matches at 10 bases. Germline V CDR1 and CDR2: SQVTM, ANQGSEA. The CDR3 sequence is 17 residues long. Unmatched junction bases numbered 12, after V lost 5 bases and J lost 3 bases. The chain's CDR3 is CSVLKDRGYAYTGELFF. CDR3 DNA: TGCAGCGTTCTAAAGGACAGGGGGTATGCCTACACCGGGGAGCTGTTTTTT.

The chain joins TRBV4-1 to TRBJ1-2; possible D gene TRBD1, 5 bases. Germline lookup yields CDR1 MGHRA and CDR2 YSYEKL. V was trimmed by 0 bases and J by 2 bases, leaving 16 bases between them. This CDR3 has 17 amino acids. CDR3 region: CASSQDQGQGSNYGYTF. The CDR3 DNA sequence: TGCGCCAGCAGCCAAGATCAAGGGCAGGGATCCAACTATGGCTACACCTTC.

The V call is TRBV30, the J call TRBJ1-2; D not certain. Germline assignment: CDR1 GTSNPN and CDR2 SVGIG (reference sequence). The CDR3 length is 13 residues. V was shortened by 2 bases and J by 5 bases, with 12 bases between the two germline ends. For the CDR3, the DNA is TGTGCCTGGAGTCACCGGGCCTCTTATGGCTACACCTTC. Its protein is CAWSHRASYGYTF.